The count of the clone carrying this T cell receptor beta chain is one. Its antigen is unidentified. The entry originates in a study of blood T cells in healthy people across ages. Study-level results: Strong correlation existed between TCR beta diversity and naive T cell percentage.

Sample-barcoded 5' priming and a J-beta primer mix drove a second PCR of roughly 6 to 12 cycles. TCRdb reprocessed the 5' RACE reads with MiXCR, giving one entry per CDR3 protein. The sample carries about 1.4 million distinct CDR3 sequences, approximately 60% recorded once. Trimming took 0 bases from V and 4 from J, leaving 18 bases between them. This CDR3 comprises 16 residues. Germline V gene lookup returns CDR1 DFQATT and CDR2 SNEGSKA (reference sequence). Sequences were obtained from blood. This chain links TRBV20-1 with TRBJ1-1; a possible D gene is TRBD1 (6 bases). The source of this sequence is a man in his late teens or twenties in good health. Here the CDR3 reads CSARDLLRQAATEAFF. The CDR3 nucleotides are TGCAGTGCTAGAGATCTGCTTCGACAGGCGGCCACTGAAGCTTTCTTT.